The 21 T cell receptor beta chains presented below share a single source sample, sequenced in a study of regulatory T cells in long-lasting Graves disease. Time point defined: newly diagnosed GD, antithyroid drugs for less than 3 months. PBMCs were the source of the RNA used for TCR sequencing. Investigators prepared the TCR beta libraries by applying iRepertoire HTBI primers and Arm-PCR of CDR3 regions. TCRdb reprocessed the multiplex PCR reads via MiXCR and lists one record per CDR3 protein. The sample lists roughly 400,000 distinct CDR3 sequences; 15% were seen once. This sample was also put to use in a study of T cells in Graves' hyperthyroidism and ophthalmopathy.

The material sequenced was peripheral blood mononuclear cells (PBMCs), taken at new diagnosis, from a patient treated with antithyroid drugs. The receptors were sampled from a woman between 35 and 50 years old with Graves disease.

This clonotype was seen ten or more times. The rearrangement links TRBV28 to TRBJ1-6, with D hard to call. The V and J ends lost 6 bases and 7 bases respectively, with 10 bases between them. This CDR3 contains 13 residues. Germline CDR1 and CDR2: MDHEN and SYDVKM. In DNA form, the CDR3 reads TGTGCCAGCAGCTTAGGAGGCAATTCACCCCTCCACTTT. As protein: CASSLGGNSPLHF.

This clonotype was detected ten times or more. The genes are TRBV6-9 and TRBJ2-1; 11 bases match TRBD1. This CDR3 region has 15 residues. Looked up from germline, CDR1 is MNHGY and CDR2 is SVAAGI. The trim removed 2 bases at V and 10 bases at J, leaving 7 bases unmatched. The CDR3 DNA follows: TGTGCCAGCAGTTATGGGACAGGGGGTCGAGTCGAGCAGTTCTTC. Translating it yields CASSYGTGGRVEQFF.

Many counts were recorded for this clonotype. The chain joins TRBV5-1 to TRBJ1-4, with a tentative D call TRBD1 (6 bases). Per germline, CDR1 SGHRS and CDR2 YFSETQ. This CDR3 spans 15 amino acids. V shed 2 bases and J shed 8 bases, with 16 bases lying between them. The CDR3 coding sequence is TGCGCCAGCAGCTTTATGGGGGGCCCACAGGAAAAACTGTTTTTT. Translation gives CASSFMGGPQEKLFF. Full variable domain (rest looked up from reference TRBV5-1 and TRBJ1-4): KAGVTQTPRYLIKTRGQQVTLSCSPISGHRSVSWYQQTPGQGLQFLFEYFSETQRNKGNFPGRFSGRQFSNSRSEMNVSTLELGDSALYLCASSFMGGPQEKLFFGSGTQLSVL.

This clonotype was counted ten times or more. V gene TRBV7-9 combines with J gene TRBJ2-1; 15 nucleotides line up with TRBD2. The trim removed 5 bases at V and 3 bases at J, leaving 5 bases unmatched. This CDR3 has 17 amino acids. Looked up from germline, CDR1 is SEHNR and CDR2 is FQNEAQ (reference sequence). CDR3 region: CASSPLGLAGGYNEQFF. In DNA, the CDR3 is TGTGCCAGCAGCCCCTTGGGACTAGCGGGAGGCTACAATGAGCAGTTCTTC.

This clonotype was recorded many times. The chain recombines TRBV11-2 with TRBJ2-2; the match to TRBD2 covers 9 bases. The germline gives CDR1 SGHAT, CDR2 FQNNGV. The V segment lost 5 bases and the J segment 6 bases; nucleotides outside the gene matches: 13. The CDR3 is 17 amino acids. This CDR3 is CASSMEAVAGEAGELFF. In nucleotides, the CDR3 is TGTGCCAGCAGCATGGAAGCGGTAGCGGGAGAGGCCGGGGAGCTGTTTTTT.

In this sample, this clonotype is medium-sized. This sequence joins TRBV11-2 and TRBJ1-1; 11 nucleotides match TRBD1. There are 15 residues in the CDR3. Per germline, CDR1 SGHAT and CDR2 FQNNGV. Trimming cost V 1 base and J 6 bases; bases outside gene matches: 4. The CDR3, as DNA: TGTGCCAGCAGCTTAGGGACAGGGGGCATCGCTGAAGCTTTCTTT. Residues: CASSLGTGGIAEAFF. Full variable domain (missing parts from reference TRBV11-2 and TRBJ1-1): EAGVAQSPRYKIIEKRQSVAFWCNPISGHATLYWYQQILGQGPKLLIQFQNNGVVDDSQLPKDRFSAERLKGVDSTLKIQPAKLEDSAVYLCASSLGTGGIAEAFFGQGTRLTVV.

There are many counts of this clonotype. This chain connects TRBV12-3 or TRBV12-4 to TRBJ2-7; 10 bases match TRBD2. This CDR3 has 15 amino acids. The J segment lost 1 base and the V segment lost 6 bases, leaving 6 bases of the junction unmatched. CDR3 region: CASRARTSGSYEQYF. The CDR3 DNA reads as TGTGCCAGCAGGGCTAGGACTAGCGGATCCTACGAGCAGTACTTC.

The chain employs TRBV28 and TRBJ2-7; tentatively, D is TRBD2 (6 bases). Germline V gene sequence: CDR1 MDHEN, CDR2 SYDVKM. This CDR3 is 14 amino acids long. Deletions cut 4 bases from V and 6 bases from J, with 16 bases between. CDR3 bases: TGTGCCAGCAGTTCCGCCGGACCCGGGGGCGAGCAGTACTTC. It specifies CASSSAGPGGEQYF. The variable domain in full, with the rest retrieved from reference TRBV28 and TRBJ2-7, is DVKVTQSSRYLVKRTGEKVFLECVQDMDHENMFWYRQDPGLGLRLIYFSYDVKMKEKGDIPEGYSVSREKKERFSLILESASTNQTSMYLCASSSAGPGGEQYFGPGTRLTVT.

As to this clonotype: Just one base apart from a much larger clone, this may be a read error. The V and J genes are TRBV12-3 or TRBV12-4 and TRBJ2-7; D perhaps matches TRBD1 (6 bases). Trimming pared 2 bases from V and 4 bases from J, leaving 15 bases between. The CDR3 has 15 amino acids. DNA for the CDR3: TGTGCCAGCAGTTTAAACTGGGGGCCAAAGTACGAGCAGTACTTC. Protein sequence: CASSLNWGPKYEQYF.

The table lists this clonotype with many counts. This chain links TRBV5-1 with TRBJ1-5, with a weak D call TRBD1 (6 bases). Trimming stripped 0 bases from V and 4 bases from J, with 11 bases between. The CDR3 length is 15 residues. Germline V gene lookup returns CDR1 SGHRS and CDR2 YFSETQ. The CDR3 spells CASSLGPGDNQPQHF. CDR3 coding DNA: TGCGCCAGCAGCTTGGGGCCAGGGGATAATCAGCCCCAGCATTTT. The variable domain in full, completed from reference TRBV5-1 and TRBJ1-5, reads KAGVTQTPRYLIKTRGQQVTLSCSPISGHRSVSWYQQTPGQGLQFLFEYFSETQRNKGNFPGRFSGRQFSNSRSEMNVSTLELGDSALYLCASSLGPGDNQPQHFGDGTRLSIL.

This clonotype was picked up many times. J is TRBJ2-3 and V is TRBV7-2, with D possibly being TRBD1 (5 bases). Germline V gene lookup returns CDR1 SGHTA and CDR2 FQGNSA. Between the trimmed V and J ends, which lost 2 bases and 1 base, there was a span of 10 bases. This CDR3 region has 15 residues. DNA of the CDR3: TGTGCCAGCAGCTTATGGCAGGGCGGCACAGATACGCAGTATTTT. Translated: CASSLWQGGTDTQYF.

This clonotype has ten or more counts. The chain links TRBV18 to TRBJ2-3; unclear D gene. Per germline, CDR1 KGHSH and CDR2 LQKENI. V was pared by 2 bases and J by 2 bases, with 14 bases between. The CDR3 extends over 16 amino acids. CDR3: CASSPEDLSDTDTQYF. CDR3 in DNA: TGTGCCAGCTCACCAGAGGACCTCAGCGACACAGATACGCAGTATTTT.

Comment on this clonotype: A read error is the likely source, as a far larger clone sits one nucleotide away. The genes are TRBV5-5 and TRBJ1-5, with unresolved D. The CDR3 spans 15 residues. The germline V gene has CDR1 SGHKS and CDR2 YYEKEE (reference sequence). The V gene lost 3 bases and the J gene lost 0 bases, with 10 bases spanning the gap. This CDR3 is CASSSDYYSNQPQHF. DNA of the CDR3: TGTGCCAGCAGCTCGGATTACTATAGCAATCAGCCCCAGCATTTT.

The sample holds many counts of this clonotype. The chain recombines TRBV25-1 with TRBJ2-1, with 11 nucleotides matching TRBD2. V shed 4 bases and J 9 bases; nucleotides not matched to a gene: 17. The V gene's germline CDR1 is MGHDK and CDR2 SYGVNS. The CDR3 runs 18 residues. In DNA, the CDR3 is TGTGCCAGCAGTGGAAGATCTTTAAGTTTAGCGGGAGGGCCTGAGCAGTTCTTC. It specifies CASSGRSLSLAGGPEQFF. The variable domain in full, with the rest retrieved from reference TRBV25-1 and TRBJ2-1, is EADIYQTPRYLVIGTGKKITLECSQTMGHDKMYWYQQDPGMELHLIHYSYGVNSTEKGDLSSESTVSRIRTEHFPLTLESARPSHTSQYLCASSGRSLSLAGGPEQFFGPGTRLTVL.

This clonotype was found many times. For the CDR3, the DNA is TGCGCCAGCAGAGAAGGGAGCGGGAACACCGGGGAGCTGTTTTTT. This sequence encodes CASREGSGNTGELFF. The V gene is TRBV5-1, the J gene TRBJ2-2; D may be TRBD2 (5 bases). Germline CDR1 SGHRS, CDR2 YFSETQ. CDR3 length: 15 amino acids. The V gene lost 5 bases and the J gene lost 1 base, with 12 bases spanning the gap.

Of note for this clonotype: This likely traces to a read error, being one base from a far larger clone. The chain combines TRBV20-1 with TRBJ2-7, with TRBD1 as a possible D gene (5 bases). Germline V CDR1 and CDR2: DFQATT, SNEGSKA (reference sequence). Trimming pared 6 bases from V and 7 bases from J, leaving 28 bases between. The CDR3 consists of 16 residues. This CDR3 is CSAKGLADTLRNEQYF. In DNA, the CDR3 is TGCAGTGCAAAGGGGCTCGCGGACACCCTGAGGAATGAGCAGTACTTC.

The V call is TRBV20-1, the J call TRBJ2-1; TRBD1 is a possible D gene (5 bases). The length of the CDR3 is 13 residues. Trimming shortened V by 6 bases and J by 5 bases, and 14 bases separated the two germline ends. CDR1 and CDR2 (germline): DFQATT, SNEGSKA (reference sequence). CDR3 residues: CSAQGVWDNEQFF. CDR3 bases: TGCAGTGCCCAAGGGGTATGGGACAATGAGCAGTTCTTC.

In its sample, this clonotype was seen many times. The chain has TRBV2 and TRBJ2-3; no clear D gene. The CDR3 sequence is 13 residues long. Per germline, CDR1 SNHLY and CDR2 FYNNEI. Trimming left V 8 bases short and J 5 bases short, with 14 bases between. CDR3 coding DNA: TGTGCCAGCCAGCGCCATTTAGTAGATACGCAGTATTTT. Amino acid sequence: CASQRHLVDTQYF.

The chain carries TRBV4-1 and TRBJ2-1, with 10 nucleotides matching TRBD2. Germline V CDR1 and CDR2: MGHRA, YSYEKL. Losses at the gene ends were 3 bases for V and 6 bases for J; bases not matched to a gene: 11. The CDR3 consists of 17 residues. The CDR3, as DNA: TGCGCCAGCAGCCATACTCTTTCTAGCGGGAGACTCAATGAGCAGTTCTTC. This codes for CASSHTLSSGRLNEQFF.

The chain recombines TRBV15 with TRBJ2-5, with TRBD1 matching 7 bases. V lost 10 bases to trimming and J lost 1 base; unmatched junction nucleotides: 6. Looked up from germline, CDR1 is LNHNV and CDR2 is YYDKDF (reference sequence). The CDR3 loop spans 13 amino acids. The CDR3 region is CAIRDRTQETQYF. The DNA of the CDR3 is TGTGCCATACGGGACAGAACCCAAGAGACCCAGTACTTC.

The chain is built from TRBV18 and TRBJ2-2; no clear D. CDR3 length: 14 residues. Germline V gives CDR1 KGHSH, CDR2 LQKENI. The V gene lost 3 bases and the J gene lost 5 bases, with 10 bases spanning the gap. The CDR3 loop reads CASSPVGWTGELFF. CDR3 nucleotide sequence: TGTGCCAGCTCACCTGTCGGGTGGACCGGGGAGCTGTTTTTT.